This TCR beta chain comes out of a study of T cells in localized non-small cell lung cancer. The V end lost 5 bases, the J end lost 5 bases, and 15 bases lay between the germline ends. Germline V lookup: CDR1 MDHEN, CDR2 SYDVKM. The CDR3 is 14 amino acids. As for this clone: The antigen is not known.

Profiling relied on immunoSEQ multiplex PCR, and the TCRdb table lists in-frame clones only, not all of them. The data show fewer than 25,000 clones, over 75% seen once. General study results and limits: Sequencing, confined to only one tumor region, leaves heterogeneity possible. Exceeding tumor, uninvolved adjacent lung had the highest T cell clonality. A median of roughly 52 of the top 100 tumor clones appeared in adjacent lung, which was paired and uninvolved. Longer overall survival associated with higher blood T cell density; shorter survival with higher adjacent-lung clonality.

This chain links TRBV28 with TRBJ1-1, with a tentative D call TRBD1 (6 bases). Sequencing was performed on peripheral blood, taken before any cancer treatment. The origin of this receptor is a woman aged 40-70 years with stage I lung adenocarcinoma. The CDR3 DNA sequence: TGTGCCAGCAGTGACTACAGGGTTGATACTGAAGCTTTCTTT. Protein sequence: CASSDYRVDTEAFF.